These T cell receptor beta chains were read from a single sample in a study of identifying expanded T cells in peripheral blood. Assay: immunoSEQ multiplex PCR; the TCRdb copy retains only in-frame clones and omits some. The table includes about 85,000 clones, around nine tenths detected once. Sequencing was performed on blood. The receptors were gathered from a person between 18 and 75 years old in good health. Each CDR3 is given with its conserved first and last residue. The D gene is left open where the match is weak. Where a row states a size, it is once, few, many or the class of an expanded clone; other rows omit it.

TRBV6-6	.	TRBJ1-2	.	TGTGCCAGCAGTCCCCCGGGGTCTGTCTATGGCTACACCTTC	CASSPPGSVYGYTF
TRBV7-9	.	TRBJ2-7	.	TGTGCCAGCAGCTTAGAAGTTGGTAGCTACGAGCAGTACTTC	CASSLEVGSYEQYF
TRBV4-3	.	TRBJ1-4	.	TGCGCCAGCAGCCCTGGGGCCGGGACCTATAATGAAAAACTGTTTTTT	CASSPGAGTYNEKLFF
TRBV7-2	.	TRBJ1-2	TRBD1	TGTGCCAGCAGCTTAGCGTACGGTATGGGACAGGCGGCGAAGGGCTACACCTTC	CASSLAYGMGQAAKGYTF
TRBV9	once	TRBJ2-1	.	TGTGCCAGCAGCGTGGGGAGCTCCTACAATGAGCAGTTCTTC	CASSVGSSYNEQFF
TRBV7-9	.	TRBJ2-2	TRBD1	TGTGCCAGCCGGATTTGGGCCCGGGACAGCAACACCGGGGAGCTGTTTTTT	CASRIWARDSNTGELFF
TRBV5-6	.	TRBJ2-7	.	TGTGCCAGCAGCTTTTACTCCGAGCAGTACTTC	CASSFYSEQYF
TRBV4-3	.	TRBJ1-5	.	TGCGCCAGCAGCCAAGATTTTCGGCAGGACAATCAGCCCCAGCATTTT	CASSQDFRQDNQPQHF
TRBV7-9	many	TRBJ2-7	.	TGTGCCAGCAGCTTAGCGGGGGTGAACTACGAGCAGTACTTC	CASSLAGVNYEQYF
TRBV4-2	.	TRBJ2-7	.	TGTGCCAGCAGCCAAAACTACGAGCAGTACTTC	CASSQNYEQYF
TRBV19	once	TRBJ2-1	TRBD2	TGTGCCAGTAGCCTAAGGCGGGGGGGTTCCTACAATGAGCAGTTCTTC	CASSLRRGGSYNEQFF
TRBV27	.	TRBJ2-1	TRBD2	TGTGCCAGCAGCACCGGGACTAGCGGGGGCTATGAGCAGTTCTTC	CASSTGTSGGYEQFF
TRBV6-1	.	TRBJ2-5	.	TGTGCCAGCAGTGAAGCGACCTACTTACCCAGGGGAGAGACCCAGTACTTC	CASSEATYLPRGETQYF
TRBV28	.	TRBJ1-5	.	TGTGCCAGCGTGTCCGGGACGGGGGGTTATAGCAATCAGCCCCAGCATTTT	CASVSGTGGYSNQPQHF
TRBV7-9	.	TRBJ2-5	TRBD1	TGTGCCAGCAGCTCACAGGGGGGAAGAGGCGAGACCCAGTACTTC	CASSSQGGRGETQYF
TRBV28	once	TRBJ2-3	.	TGTGCCAGCAGTTTGGCTGGTTTAAGCCCAGATACGCAGTATTTT	CASSLAGLSPDTQYF
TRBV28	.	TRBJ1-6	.	TGTGCCAGCAGCCCCCCGGGACGGAATAATTCACCCCTCCACTTT	CASSPPGRNNSPLHF
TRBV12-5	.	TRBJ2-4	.	TGTGCTAGTGGTTTGGTACTTTGCTCGTGGGAGGCACCACTAGCCAAAAACATTCAGTACTTC	CASGLVLCSWEAPLAKNIQYF
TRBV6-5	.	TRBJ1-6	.	TGTGCCAGCAGTTACTCGACACAGATATCCCTCCACTTT	CASSYSTQISLHF
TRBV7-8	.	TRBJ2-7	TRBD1	TGTGCCAGCAGCATTCCTTCCGGGACAGGGCAGAACGAGCAGTACTTC	CASSIPSGTGQNEQYF
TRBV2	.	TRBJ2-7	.	TGTGCCAGCAGTGAAGTTGGGAGCTCCTACGAGCAGTACTTC	CASSEVGSSYEQYF
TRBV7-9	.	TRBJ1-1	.	TGTGCCAGCAGCTTAGTTTGGGGGGCGCGTACTGAAGCTTTCTTT	CASSLVWGARTEAFF
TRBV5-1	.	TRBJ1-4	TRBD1	TGCGCCAGCAGCTTGACAGGGGGGGAAGAAAAACTGTTTTTT	CASSLTGGEEKLFF
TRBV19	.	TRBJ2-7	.	TGTGCCAGTAGTCCCCAGGGGGGCGAGCAGTACTTC	CASSPQGGEQYF
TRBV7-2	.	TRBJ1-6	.	TGTGCCAGCAGCCTCGATGGAAGCTCCTATAATTCACCCCTCCACTTT	CASSLDGSSYNSPLHF
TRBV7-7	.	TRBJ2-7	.	TGTGCCAGCAGCTTAGGGGGAGGGGGCGACGAGCAGTACTTC	CASSLGGGGDEQYF
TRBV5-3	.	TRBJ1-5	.	TGTGCCAGAAGCTTCTGGACTAGGGCAGCGGAGCCCCAGCATTTT	CARSFWTRAAEPQHF
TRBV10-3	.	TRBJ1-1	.	TGTGCCATCAGTGAGTCCCCGGGGACTGAAGCTTTCTTT	CAISESPGTEAFF
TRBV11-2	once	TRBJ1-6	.	TGTGCCAGCAGCCCACTCCTCGGGGGCCTCGTTGTTTCACCCCTCCACTTT	CASSPLLGGLVVSPLHF
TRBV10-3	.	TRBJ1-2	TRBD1	TGTGCCATCAGTCAGGGACAGGGGGTGGACTATGGCTACACCTTC	CAISQGQGVDYGYTF
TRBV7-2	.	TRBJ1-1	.	TGTGCCAGCAGCTTAGTTGGGGGGACGGGCACTGAAGCTTTCTTT	CASSLVGGTGTEAFF
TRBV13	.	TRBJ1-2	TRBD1	TGTGCCAGCAGCTTAGTGGAGGGGGCTTATGGCTACACCTTC	CASSLVEGAYGYTF
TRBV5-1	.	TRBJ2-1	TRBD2	TGCGCCAGCAGCTCCCGTCCTAGCGGGGGGGCGGGGTATGAGCAGTTCTTC	CASSSRPSGGAGYEQFF
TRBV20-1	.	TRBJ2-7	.	TGCAGTCTGTTTTGGGGGCTCGAGCAGTACTTC	CSLFWGLEQYF
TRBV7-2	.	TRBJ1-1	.	TGTGCCAGCAGCTCACAGGCCGGAAGTCCATCTGAAGCTTTCTTT	CASSSQAGSPSEAFF
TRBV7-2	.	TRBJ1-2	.	TGTGCCAGCAGCTTAACAGTGAAGGGAGGGGGCTACACCTTC	CASSLTVKGGGYTF
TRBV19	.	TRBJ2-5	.	TGTGCCAGTAGTATGGGAAACTGGGGGTACCAAGAGACCCAGTACTTC	CASSMGNWGYQETQYF
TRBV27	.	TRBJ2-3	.	TGTGCCAGCACCCCAGGGGACAAGAGATACAGGAGGACGCAGTATTTT	CASTPGDKRYRRTQYF
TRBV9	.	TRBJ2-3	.	TGTGCCAGCAGCGTAGATACCTGGGATAGGCAGTATTTT	CASSVDTWDRQYF
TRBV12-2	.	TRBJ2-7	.	TGTGCAAGTCGCTTAGGGGTTAGGAGACAGGGGATCCACGAGCAGTACTTC	CASRLGVRRQGIHEQYF